This T cell receptor beta chain was profiled in a study of blood T cells in healthy people across ages (dated by TCRdb to about 2015). With regard to the full study: In model experiments, roughly one uniquely barcoded TCR beta cDNA molecule per two T cells was captured by template switching. The study measured age-related changes in TCR beta repertoire diversity using deep sequencing normalized with unique cDNA molecular identifiers. The donors were divided into four age groups: young (average around 17 years), middle-aged (approximately 39), aged (approximately 64) and long-lived (about 84). To avoid experimental bias, donors of different ages were spread randomly across the sequencing lanes. For two donors (one aged 18 to 30 and one aged 80 or older), the study analyzed two additional independent replicas of 1 million unique cDNA reads from the same blood draw. Overall study results and their limits: As age increased, observed TCR beta diversity per million T cells dropped in a roughly linear way, and a significant reduction was already evident by age about 40. The long-lived group showed more naive CD4+ T cells, fewer expanded clones and increased TCR diversity than the aged group, suggesting age selection. Because the CMV infection status of the donors was unknown, age-related changes in expanded clonotypes may potentially have been confounded. Since profiling was done on bulk unsorted PBMCs, naive and antigen-experienced compartments could not be conclusively compared. Observed TCR beta diversity correlated strongly with the percentage of naive T cells measured by flow cytometry. Total diversity estimates from one million sequenced T cells were considered lower bounds and underestimates.

A note on this clonotype: Its antigen is still unknown. It has no much larger one-base neighbor in the sample; base qualities were not kept.

The receptor library was made with 5' RACE. Sequencing was carried out with an Illumina HiSeq 2500. A second about 7 to 11 cycle PCR used a sample-barcoded 5' primer and a J-beta primer mix. Each TCR beta cDNA molecule received a unique molecular identifier from a template-switch 5' adaptor carrying 12 random nucleotides. Each sample yielded at least 2.5 million CDR3-containing paired-end reads. First-strand cDNA was synthesized from all RNA with the Mint cDNA synthesis kit, primed by a TRBC-specific oligonucleotide. Following uracil-DNA glycosylase treatment, a first 18-cycle PCR with universal primers M1SS and BC2_uni_R was performed on all cDNA. Turning to the authors' computational methods: For normalization, 1 million high-quality reads were randomly selected from each sample, with every read carrying a distinct molecular identifier. Reads with shared molecular identifiers were discarded instead of being binned into consensus sequences. CDR3 identification, clonotype clustering and error correction used MiTCR with a Q25 quality threshold and the strictest error-elimination algorithm. A nonparametric unseen species model with Euler transformation was used to estimate lower-bound total TCR beta diversity. TCRdb's own reprocessing of the public reads used fastp at Q25 and MiXCR and kept productive beta chains. Rows with a matching CDR3 protein are joined into one entry that keeps the most common DNA and genes. The authors' filters were not applied to this entry. The sample has about 780,000 distinct CDR3 sequences on record, less than 60% of them singletons. 15% to 20% of the sample comes from the top ten.

CDR1 and CDR2 are drawn from the germline V gene: SQVTM, ANQGSEA. Between the V and J ends, shortened by 4 bases and 4 bases respectively, the junction contains 12 bases. The CDR3 goes from the cysteine to the phenylalanine over 13 residues. Only the CDR3 portion is preserved as DNA: 39 bases, with reading frame beginning at the first base. Donors were 39 systemically healthy Caucasian individuals from Russia aged roughly 6 to 95 years. Each donor gave 8 to 10 milliliters of peripheral blood, collected into EDTA-treated Vacutainer tubes. Ficoll-Paque density-gradient centrifugation was used to isolate PBMCs, with at least 6 million obtained per sample. Trizol reagent was used to extract total RNA from PBMCs, with at least 6 micrograms per sample. For every donor, flow cytometry on a PBMC aliquot measured the percentage of naive CD45RAhigh/CD27high T cells.

The sequence is built from TRBV29-1 and TRBJ2-3; the D gene is possibly TRBD2, with 6 bases matching. The sequence was obtained from a man older than 75 in good health. Specimen: blood. Here is the DNA: TGCAGCGTTGTTCGGGGGACCGCAGATACGCAGTATTTT. Translated, this is CSVVRGTADTQYF.